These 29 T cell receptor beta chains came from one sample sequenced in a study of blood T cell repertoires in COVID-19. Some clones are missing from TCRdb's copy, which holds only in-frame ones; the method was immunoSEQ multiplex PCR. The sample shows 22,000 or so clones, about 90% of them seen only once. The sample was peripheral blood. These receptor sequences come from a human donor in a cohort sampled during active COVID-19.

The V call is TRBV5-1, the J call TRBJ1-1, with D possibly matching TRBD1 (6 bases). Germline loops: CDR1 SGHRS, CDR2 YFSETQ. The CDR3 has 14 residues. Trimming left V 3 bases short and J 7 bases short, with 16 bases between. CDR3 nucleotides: TGCGCCAGCAGCTACGGACAGAGTCAGATTGAAGCTTTCTTT. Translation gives CASSYGQSQIEAFF.

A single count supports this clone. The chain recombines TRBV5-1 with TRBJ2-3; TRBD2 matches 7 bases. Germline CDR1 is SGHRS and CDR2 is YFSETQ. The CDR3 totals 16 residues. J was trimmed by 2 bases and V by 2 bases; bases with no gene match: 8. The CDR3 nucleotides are TGCGCCAGCAGCTTAGGACTAGTGGGAACCACAGATACGCAGTATTTT. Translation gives CASSLGLVGTTDTQYF.

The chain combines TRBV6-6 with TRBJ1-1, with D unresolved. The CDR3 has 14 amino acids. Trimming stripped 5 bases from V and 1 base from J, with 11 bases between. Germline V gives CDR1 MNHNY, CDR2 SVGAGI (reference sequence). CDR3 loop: CASSPEFANTEAFF. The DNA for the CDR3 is TGTGCCAGCAGTCCCGAGTTCGCGAACACTGAAGCTTTCTTT.

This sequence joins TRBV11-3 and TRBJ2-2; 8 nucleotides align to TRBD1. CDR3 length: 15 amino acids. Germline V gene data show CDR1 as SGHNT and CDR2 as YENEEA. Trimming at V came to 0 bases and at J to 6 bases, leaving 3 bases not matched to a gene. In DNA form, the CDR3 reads TGTGCCAGCAGCTTAGACGGGACAGGATCCGGGGAGCTGTTTTTT. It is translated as CASSLDGTGSGELFF.

For the CDR3, the DNA is TGTGCCAGCTCTCTTCCGACAGGGCAAAATCTCCACTTT. Residues: CASSLPTGQNLHF. The chain links TRBV18 to TRBJ1-6; 7 nucleotides line up with TRBD1. Germline V gene data show CDR1 as KGHSH and CDR2 as LQKENI. V lost 6 bases and J lost 16; bases outside the gene matches: 12. The CDR3 spans 13 residues. The variable domain in full, with the rest retrieved from reference TRBV18 and TRBJ1-6, is NAGVMQNPRHLVRRRGQEARLRCSPMKGHSHVYWYRQLPEEGLKFMVYLQKENIIDESGMPKERFSAEFPKEGPSILRIQQVVRGDSAAYFCASSLPTGQNLHFGNGTRLTVT.

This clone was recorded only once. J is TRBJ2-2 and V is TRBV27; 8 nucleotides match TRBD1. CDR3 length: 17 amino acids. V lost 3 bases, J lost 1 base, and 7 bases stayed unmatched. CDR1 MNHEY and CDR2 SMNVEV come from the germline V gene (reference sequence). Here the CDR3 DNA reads TGTGCCAGCAGTTTCGGTACCGGGACAGGGAACACCGGGGAGCTGTTTTTT. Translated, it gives CASSFGTGTGNTGELFF.

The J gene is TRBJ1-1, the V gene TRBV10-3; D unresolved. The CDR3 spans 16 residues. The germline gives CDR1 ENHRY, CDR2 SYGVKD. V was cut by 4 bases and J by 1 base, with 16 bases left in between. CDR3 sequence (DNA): TGTGCCATCAGTGGCGGGGATCTCCCCGGGAACACTGAAGCTTTCTTT. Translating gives CAISGGDLPGNTEAFF.

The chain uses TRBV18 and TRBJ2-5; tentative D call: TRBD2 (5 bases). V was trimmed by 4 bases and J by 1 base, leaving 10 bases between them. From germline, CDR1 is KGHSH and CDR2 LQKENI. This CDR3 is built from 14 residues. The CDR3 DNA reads TGTGCCAGCTCACAAAACCGGGGCCAAGAGACCCAGTACTTC. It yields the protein CASSQNRGQETQYF.

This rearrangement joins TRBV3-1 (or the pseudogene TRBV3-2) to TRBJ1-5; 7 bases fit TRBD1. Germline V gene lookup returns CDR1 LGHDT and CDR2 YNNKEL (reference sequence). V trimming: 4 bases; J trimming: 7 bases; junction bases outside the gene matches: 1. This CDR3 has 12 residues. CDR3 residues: CASSPGGQPQHF. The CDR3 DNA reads TGTGCCAGCAGCCCAGGGGGGCAGCCCCAGCATTTT.

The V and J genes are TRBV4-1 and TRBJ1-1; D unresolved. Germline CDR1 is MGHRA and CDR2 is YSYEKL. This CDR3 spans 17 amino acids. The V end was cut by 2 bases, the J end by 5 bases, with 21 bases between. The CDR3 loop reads CASSQTPRRRVGTEAFF. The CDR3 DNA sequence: TGCGCCAGCAGCCAAACCCCTCGCCGACGGGTGGGTACTGAAGCTTTCTTT.

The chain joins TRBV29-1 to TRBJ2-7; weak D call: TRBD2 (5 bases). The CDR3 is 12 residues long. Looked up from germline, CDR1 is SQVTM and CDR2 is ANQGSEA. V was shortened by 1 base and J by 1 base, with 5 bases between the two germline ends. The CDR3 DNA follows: TGCAGCGTTGAAGCGGGATCCTACGAGCAGTACTTC. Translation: CSVEAGSYEQYF.

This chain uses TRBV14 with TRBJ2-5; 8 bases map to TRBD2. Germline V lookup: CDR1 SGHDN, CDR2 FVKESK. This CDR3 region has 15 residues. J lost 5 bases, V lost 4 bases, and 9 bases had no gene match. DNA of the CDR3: TGTGCCAGCAGCCGAGGACTACCGGGAGGGGAGACCCAGTACTTC. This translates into CASSRGLPGGETQYF.

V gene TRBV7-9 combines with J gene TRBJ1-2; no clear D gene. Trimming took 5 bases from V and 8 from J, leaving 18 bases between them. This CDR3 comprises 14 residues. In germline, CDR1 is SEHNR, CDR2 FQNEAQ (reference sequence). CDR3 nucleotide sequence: TGTGCCAGCAGCCTCATGGGAGCGAGCGGCGGCTACACCTTC. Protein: CASSLMGASGGYTF.

CDR3 residues: CASSSRAGGPGELFF. CDR3 in DNA: TGTGCCAGCAGCTCTCGGGCGGGGGGGCCCGGGGAGCTGTTTTTT. The chain is built from TRBV11-3 and TRBJ2-2; TRBD2 agrees at 9 bases. V lost 4 bases and J lost 6; bases outside the gene matches: 6. Germline V gene lookup returns CDR1 SGHNT and CDR2 YENEEA. This CDR3 region has 15 residues.

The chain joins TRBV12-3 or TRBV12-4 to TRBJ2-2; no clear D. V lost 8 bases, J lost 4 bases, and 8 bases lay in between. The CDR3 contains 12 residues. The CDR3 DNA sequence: TGTGCCAGCTCATGGAGCACCGGGGAGCTGTTTTTT. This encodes CASSWSTGELFF.

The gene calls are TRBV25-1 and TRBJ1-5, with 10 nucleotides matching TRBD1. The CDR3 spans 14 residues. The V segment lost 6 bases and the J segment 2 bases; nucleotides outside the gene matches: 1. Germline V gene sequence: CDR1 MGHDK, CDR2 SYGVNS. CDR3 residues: CASRGQGRNQPQHF. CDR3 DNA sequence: TGTGCCAGCAGGGGACAGGGGCGCAATCAGCCCCAGCATTTT.

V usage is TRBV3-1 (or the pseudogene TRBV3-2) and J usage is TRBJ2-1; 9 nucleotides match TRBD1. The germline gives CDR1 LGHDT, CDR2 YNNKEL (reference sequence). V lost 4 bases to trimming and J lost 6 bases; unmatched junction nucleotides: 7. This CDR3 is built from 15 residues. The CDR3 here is CASSPRDRVINEQFF. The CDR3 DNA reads TGTGCCAGCAGCCCGAGGGACAGGGTAATCAATGAGCAGTTCTTC.

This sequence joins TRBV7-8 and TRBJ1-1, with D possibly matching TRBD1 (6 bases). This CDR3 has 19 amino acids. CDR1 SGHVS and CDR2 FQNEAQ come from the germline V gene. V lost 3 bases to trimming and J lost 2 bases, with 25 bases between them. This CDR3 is CASSFLDLGTLSSNTEAFF. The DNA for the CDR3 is TGTGCCAGCAGCTTCCTTGACTTGGGGACACTTTCTAGTAACACTGAAGCTTTCTTT.

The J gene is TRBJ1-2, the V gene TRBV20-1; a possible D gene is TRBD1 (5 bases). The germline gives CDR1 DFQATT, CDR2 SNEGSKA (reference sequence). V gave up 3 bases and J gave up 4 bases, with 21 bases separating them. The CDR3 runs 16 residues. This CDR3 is CSASRGLTLGFYGYTF. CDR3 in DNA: TGCAGTGCTAGTAGGGGTTTGACATTAGGGTTCTATGGCTACACCTTC.

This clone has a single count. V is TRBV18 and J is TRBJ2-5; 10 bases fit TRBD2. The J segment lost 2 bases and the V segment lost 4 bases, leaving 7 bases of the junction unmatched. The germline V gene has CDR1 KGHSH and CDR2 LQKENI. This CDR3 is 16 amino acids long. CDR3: CASSRPGLAIQETQYF. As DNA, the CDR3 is TGTGCCAGCTCACGTCCGGGACTAGCGATTCAAGAGACCCAGTACTTC.

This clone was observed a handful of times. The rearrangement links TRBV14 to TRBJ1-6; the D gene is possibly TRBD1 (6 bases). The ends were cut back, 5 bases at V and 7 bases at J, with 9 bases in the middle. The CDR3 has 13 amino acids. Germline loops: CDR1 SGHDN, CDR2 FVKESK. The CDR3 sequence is CASSADRNSPLHF. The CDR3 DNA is TGTGCCAGCAGCGCGGACAGAAATTCACCCCTCCACTTT.

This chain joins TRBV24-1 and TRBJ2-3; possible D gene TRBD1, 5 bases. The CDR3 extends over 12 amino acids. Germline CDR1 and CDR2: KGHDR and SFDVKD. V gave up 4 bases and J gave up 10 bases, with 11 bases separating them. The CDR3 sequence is CATSEAGFPQYF. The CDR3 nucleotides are TGTGCCACCAGTGAAGCAGGGTTCCCGCAGTATTTT.

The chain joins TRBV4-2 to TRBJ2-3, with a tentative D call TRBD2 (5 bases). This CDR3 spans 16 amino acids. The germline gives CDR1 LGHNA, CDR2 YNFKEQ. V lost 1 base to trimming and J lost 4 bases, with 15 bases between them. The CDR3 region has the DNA TGTGCCAGCAGCCAAGGGGGTGCGGGTAGCGCAGATACGCAGTATTTT. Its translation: CASSQGGAGSADTQYF.

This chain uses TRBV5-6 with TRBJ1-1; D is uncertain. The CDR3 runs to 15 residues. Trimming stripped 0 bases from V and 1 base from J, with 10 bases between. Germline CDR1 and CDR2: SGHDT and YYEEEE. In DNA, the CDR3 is TGTGCCAGCAGCTTGGAGGCTCGGAGGAACACTGAAGCTTTCTTT. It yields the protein CASSLEARRNTEAFF.

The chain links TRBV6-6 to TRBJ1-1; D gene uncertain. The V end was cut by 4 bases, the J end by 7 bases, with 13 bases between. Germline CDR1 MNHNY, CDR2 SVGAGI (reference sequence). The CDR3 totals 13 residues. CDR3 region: CASSSPPGSEAFF. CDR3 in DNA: TGTGCCAGCAGTTCTCCCCCGGGGAGTGAAGCTTTCTTT.

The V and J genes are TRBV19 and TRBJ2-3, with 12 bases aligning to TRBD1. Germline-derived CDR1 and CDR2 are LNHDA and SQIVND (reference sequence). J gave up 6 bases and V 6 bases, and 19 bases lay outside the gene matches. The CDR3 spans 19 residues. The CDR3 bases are TGTGCCAGTAGCACACCGGGACAGGGGGCAGGAATAGCGGGGGATACGCAGTATTTT. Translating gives CASSTPGQGAGIAGDTQYF.

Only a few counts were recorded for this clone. DNA for the CDR3: TGTGCCAGTAGTTTGACTAGCGGGGGAGAGACCCAGTACTTC. It yields the protein CASSLTSGGETQYF. The chain has TRBV19 and TRBJ2-5; 12 bases are shared with TRBD2. The CDR3 contains 14 residues. V shed 5 bases and J 4 bases; nucleotides not matched to a gene: 2. Looked up from germline, CDR1 is LNHDA and CDR2 is SQIVND (reference sequence).

The CDR3 DNA follows: TGTGCCAGCAGTGGCGGTAGCGGGAGTACGTACAATGAGCAGTTCTTC. This encodes CASSGGSGSTYNEQFF. J is TRBJ2-1 and V is TRBV2; TRBD2 matches 9 bases. Germline V gives CDR1 SNHLY, CDR2 FYNNEI. This CDR3 is built from 16 residues. With V trimmed by 4 bases and J by 4 bases, 8 bases remained unmatched.

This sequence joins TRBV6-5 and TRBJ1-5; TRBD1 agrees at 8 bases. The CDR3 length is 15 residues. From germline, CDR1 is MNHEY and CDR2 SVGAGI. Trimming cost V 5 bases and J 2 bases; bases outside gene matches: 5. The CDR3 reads CASSRDRMGNQPQHF. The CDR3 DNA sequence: TGTGCCAGCAGTAGGGACAGGATGGGCAATCAGCCCCAGCATTTT.